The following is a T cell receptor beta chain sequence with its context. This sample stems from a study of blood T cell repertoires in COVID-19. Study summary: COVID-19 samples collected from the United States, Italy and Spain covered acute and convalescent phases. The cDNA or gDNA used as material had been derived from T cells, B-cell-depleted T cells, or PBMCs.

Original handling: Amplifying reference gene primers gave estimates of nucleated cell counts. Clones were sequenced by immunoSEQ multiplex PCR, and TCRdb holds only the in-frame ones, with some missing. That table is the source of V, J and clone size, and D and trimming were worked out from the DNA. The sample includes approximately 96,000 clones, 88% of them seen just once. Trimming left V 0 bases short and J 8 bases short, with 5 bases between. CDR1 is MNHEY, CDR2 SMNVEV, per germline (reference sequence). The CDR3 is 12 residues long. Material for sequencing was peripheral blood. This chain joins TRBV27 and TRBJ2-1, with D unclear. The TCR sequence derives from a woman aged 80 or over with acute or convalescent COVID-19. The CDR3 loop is CASSLSGYEQFF. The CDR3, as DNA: TGTGCCAGCAGTTTATCGGGCTATGAGCAGTTCTTC.